The sequence of this TCR beta chain was determined in a study of identical twins. Findings of the study overall: Clonotypes of the beta chain that were abundant in cord blood carried fewer insertions (memory repertoires showed none). Among out-of-frame alpha sequences shared by twins, low generation probability occurred in excess.

After template switching added a universal primer site, the resulting cDNA carried unique molecular identifiers. TCRdb analysed the 5' RACE reads with MiXCR anew, one entry per CDR3 protein. Found here are 690,000 or so distinct CDR3 sequences, around 6.1% of them singletons; the top ten hold under 2%. V lost 5 bases to trimming and J lost 10 bases, with 12 bases between them. The CDR3 has 13 amino acids. This clonotype was detected ten times or more. Its antigen is not identified. Each donor (without exception) was a healthy Caucasian. Sequencing input: naive T cells sorted from blood. This chain connects TRBV12-3 or TRBV12-4 to TRBJ1-6, with a tentative D call TRBD1 (5 bases). The TCR originated in a man aged 18 to 30 in good health. The CDR3 region is CASSLQRDSPLHF. CDR3 nucleotides: TGTGCCAGCAGTCTACAGAGGGACTCACCCCTCCACTTT.